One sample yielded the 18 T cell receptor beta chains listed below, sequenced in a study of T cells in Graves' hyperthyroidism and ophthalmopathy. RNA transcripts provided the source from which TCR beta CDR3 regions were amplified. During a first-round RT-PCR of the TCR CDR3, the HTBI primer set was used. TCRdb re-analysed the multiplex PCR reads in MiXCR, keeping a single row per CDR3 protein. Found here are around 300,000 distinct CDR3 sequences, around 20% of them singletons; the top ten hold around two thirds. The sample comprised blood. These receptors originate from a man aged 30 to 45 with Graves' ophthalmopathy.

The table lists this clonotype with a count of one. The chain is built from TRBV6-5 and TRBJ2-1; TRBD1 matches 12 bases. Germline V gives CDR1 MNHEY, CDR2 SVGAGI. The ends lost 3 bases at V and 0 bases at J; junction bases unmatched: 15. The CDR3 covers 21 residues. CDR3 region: CASSYEGLGTGGLSSYNEQFF. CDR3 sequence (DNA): TGTGCCAGCAGTTATGAAGGATTAGGGACAGGGGGCCTGAGCTCCTACAATGAGCAGTTCTTC.

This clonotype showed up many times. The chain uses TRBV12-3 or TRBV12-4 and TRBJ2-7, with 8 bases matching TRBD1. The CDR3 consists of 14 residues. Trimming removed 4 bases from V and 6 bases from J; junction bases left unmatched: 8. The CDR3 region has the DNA TGTGCCAGCAGTTGGAGGACAGGGAAATTCGAGCAGTACTTC. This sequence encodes CASSWRTGKFEQYF.

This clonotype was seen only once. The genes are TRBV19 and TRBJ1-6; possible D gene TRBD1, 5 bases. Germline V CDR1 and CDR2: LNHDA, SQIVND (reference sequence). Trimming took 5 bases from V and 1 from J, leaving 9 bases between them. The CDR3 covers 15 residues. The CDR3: CASSRGDSYNSPLHF. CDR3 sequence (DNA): TGTGCCAGTAGTCGGGGGGATTCCTATAATTCACCCCTCCACTTT. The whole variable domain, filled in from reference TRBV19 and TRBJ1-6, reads DGGITQSPKYLFRKEGQNVTLSCEQNLNHDAMYWYRQDPGQGLRLIYYSQIVNDFQKGDIAEGYSVSREKKESFPLTVTSAQKNPTAFYLCASSRGDSYNSPLHFGNGTRLTVT.

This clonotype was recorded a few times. Here the CDR3 DNA reads TGTGCCTGGGCGACAGGGGCGGACACTGAAGCTTTCTTT. It is translated as CAWATGADTEAFF. This chain connects TRBV30 to TRBJ1-1; TRBD1 matches at 8 bases. The germline V gene has CDR1 GTSNPN and CDR2 SVGIG (reference sequence). V lost 5 bases, J lost 3 bases, and 5 bases stayed unmatched. CDR3 size: 13 residues.

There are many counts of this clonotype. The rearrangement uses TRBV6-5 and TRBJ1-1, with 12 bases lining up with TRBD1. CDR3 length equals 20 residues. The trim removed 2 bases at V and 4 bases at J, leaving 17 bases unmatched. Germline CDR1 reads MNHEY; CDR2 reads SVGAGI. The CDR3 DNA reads TGTGCCAGCAGTTACCCTACGTCCGAGGGACAGGGGGCTTTAGGCACTGAAGCTTTCTTT. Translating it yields CASSYPTSEGQGALGTEAFF.

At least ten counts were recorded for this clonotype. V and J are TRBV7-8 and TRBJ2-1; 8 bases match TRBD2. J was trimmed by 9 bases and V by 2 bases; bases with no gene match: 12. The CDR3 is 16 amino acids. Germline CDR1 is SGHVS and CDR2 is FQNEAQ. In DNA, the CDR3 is TGTGCCAGCAGCTTAAAGTCCCTTGGGACTAGGGGTGAGCAGTTCTTC. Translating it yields CASSLKSLGTRGEQFF.

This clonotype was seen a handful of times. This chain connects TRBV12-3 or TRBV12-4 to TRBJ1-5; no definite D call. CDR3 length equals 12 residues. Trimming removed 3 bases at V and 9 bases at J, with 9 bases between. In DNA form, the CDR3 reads TGTGCCAGCAGTTTCCCCCTGGGGCCCCAGCATTTT. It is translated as CASSFPLGPQHF.

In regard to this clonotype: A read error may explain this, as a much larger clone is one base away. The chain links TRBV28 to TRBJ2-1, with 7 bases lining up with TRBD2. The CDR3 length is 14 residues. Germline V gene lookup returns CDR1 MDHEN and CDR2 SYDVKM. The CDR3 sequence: CASIGGGSYSEQFF. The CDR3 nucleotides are TGTGCCAGCATCGGCGGGGGTTCCTACAGTGAGCAGTTCTTC.

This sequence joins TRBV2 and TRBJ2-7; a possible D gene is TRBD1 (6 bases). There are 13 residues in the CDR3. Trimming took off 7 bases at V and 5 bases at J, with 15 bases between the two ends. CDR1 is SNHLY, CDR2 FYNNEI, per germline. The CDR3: CASNTRQGNEQYF. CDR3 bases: TGTGCCAGCAATACTCGCCAGGGGAACGAGCAGTACTTC.

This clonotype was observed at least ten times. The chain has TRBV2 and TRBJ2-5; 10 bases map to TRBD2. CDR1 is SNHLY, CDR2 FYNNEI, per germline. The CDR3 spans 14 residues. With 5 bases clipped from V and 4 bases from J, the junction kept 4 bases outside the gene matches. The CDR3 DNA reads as TGTGCCAGCAGTAGCGGGAGGGGAGTAGAGACCCAGTACTTC. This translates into CASSSGRGVETQYF.

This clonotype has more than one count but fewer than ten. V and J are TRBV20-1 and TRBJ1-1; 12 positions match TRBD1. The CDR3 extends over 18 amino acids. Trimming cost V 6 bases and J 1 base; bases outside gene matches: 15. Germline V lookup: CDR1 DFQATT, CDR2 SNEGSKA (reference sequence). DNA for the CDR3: TGCAGTGCCGCCAAACCCCGGGACAGGGGGCGATGGAACACTGAAGCTTTCTTT. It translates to CSAAKPRDRGRWNTEAFF.

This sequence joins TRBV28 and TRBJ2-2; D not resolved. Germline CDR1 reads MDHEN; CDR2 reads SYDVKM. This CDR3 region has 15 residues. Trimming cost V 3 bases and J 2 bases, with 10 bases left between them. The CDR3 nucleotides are TGTGCCAGCAGTTTTTACAACCCAAACACCGGGGAGCTGTTTTTT. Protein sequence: CASSFYNPNTGELFF.

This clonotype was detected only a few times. CDR3 nucleotides: TGCAGTGCTAGGGAGGGACAGGGTAATTCACCCCTCCACTTT. Translation gives CSAREGQGNSPLHF. The chain combines TRBV20-1 with TRBJ1-6, with TRBD1 matching over 9 bases. V lost 3 bases, J lost 6 bases, and 3 bases stayed unmatched. Germline CDR1 is DFQATT and CDR2 is SNEGSKA (reference sequence). The CDR3 sequence is 14 residues long.

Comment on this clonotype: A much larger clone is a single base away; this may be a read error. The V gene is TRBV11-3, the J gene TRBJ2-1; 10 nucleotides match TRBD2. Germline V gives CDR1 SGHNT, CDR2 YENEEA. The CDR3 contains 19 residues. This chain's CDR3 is CAGSLDYSGRASISNEQFF. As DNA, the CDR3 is TGTGCCGGCAGCTTAGATTACAGCGGGAGGGCCTCAATATCCAATGAGCAGTTCTTC.

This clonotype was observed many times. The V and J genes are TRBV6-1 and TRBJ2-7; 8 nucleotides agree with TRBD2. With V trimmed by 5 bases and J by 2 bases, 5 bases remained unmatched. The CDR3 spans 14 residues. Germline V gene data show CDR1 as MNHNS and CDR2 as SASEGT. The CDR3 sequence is CASSTSGGTYEQYF. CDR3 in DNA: TGTGCCAGCAGTACTAGCGGAGGGACCTACGAGCAGTACTTC.

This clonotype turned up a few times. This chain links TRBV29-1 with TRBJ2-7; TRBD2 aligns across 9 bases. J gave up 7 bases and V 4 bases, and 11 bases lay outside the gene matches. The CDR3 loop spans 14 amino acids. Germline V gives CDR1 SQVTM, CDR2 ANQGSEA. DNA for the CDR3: TGCAGCGTTGTGAAAGCGGGAGGATACGTGGAGCAGTACTTC. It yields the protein CSVVKAGGYVEQYF.

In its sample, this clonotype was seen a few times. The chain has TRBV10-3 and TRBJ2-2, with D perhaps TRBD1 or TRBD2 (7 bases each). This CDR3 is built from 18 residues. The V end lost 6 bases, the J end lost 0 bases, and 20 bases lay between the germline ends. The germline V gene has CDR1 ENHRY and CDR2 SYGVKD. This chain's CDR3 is CAISTGQQSGTNTGELFF. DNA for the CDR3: TGTGCCATCAGCACGGGACAGCAGAGCGGGACGAACACCGGGGAGCTGTTTTTT.

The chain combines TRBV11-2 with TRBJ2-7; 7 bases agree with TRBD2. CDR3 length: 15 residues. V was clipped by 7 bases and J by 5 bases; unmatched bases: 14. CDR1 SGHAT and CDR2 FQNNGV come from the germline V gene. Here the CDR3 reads CASNPNPGGIDEQYF. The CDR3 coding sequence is TGTGCCAGCAACCCCAACCCCGGGGGGATCGACGAGCAGTACTTC.